Shown below are 27 T cell receptor beta chains from a single sample sequenced in a study of blood T cell repertoires in COVID-19 (dated by TCRdb to the early 2020s). Libraries were constructed by the immunoSEQ multiplex PCR assay. Entries here come from immuneACCESS through TCRdb and include only in-frame sequences with V and J called. Some clones fail to appear in such tables; in the studies checked, an unresolved V gene covers under half of the shortfall, and the cause of the remainder is unknown. The sample table contains just under 350,000 clones; only one count was recorded for more than 75% of them. The ten largest clonotypes hold around 3.5% of the sample. Source material: peripheral blood. The receptors originated from a woman in her late teens or twenties who had recovered from COVID-19.

V usage is TRBV5-4 and J usage is TRBJ2-2; 7 bases line up with TRBD1. The CDR3 length is 17 residues. CDR1 and CDR2 (germline): SGHNT, YYREEE (reference sequence). V shed 3 bases and J 0 bases; nucleotides not matched to a gene: 8. CDR3 sequence reads: CASSSDPGGPNTGELFF. The DNA of the CDR3 is TGTGCCAGCAGCTCTGACCCAGGGGGACCGAACACCGGGGAGCTGTTTTTT.

The chain links TRBV27 to TRBJ1-5; D gene uncertain. V dropped 5 bases and J dropped 3 bases, with 8 bases sitting between them. This CDR3 spans 13 amino acids. CDR1 and CDR2 (germline): MNHEY, SMNVEV (reference sequence). The CDR3 DNA is TGTGCCAGCAGTCTTTATTACAATCAGCCCCAGCATTTT. This translates into CASSLYYNQPQHF.

This clone has a single count. The chain carries TRBV9 and TRBJ2-3, with 10 bases that match TRBD2. Germline assignment: CDR1 SGDLS and CDR2 YYNGEE. The CDR3 runs 16 residues. After removal of 3 bases from V and 2 bases from J, the junction contained 6 bases not matched to a gene. CDR3 loop: CASSEGTSETTDTQYF. CDR3 nucleotides: TGTGCCAGCAGCGAGGGGACTAGCGAAACCACAGATACGCAGTATTTT.

This rearrangement joins TRBV2 to TRBJ2-3; possible D gene TRBD2, 5 bases. The ends were cut back, 2 bases at V and 6 bases at J, with 15 bases in the middle. The germline V gene encodes CDR1 SNHLY and CDR2 FYNNEI. The length of the CDR3 is 15 residues. The CDR3 coding sequence is TGTGCCAGCAGTGAAAGCGGTGGGAGTACGGATACGCAGTATTTT. It specifies CASSESGGSTDTQYF.

This chain uses TRBV9 with TRBJ1-1, with a possible D match to TRBD1 (5 bases). The ends were cut back, 4 bases at V and 0 bases at J, with 13 bases in the middle. Looked up from germline, CDR1 is SGDLS and CDR2 is YYNGEE. The CDR3 contains 15 residues. The chain's CDR3 is CASSKEAGMNTEAFF. The CDR3 bases are TGTGCCAGCAGCAAAGAGGCAGGGATGAACACTGAAGCTTTCTTT.

The chain recombines TRBV6-5 with TRBJ2-7; TRBD1 is a possible D gene (5 bases). CDR1 is MNHEY and CDR2 is SVGAGI in the germline V gene. The CDR3 covers 13 residues. Trimming left V 6 bases short and J 0 bases short, with 9 bases between. CDR3 sequence (DNA): TGTGCCAGCAGAAAGGGGTCCTCCTACGAGCAGTACGTC. This codes for CASRKGSSYEQYV.

V gene TRBV10-3 combines with J gene TRBJ1-2; D is unresolved. This CDR3 is 13 amino acids long. Looked up from germline, CDR1 is ENHRY and CDR2 is SYGVKD. V was clipped by 5 bases and J by 8 bases, with 15 bases between them. Here the CDR3 DNA reads TGTGCCATCAGTCCGGACGAGGCGGGCGGCTACACCTTC. The encoded protein is CAISPDEAGGYTF.

CDR3 nucleotide sequence: TGTGCCAGTACCCTAGCGGGAGCATTCCATGAGCAGTTCTTC. Residues: CASTLAGAFHEQFF. The chain carries TRBV19 and TRBJ2-1; TRBD2 agrees at 10 bases. Per the germline V gene, CDR1 is LNHDA and CDR2 is SQIVND (reference sequence). This CDR3 has 14 amino acids. V was clipped by 7 bases and J by 8 bases; unmatched bases: 8.

The gene calls are TRBV5-4 and TRBJ2-1, with 10 bases aligning to TRBD2. CDR1 and CDR2 (germline): SGHNT, YYREEE (reference sequence). The CDR3 contains 15 residues. J gave up 4 bases and V 2 bases, and 3 bases lay outside the gene matches. CDR3 DNA sequence: TGTGCCAGCAGCTTCGGACTAGCGGATTACAATGAGCAGTTCTTC. It translates to CASSFGLADYNEQFF. Looking up the rest from reference TRBV5-4 and TRBJ2-1 gives the full variable domain: ETGVTQSPTHLIKTRGQQVTLRCSSQSGHNTVSWYQQALGQGPQFIFQYYREEENGRGNFPPRFSGLQFPNYSSELNVNALELDDSALYLCASSFGLADYNEQFFGPGTRLTVL.

In nucleotides, the CDR3 is TGCAGCGTTGGGTTCGGGGAGGGTAGCCCCCAGCATTTT. The encoded protein is CSVGFGEGSPQHF. V and J are TRBV29-1 and TRBJ1-5; D not certain. Germline V gene data show CDR1 as SQVTM and CDR2 as ANQGSEA. The CDR3 contains 13 residues. Trimming took 4 bases from V and 10 from J, leaving 17 bases between them. The full variable domain, in which reference TRBV29-1 and TRBJ1-5 provide the parts outside the CDR3, is SAVISQKPSRDICQRGTSLTIQCQVDSQVTMMFWYRQQPGQSLTLIATANQGSEATYESGFVIDKFPISRPNLTFSTLTVSNMSPEDSSIYLCSVGFGEGSPQHFGDGTRLSIL.

V gene TRBV2 combines with J gene TRBJ2-3; 7 positions match TRBD2. The V gene's germline CDR1 is SNHLY and CDR2 FYNNEI. J gave up 2 bases and V 3 bases, and 5 bases lay outside the gene matches. The CDR3 totals 15 residues. The CDR3 is CASSDFLAVTDTQYF. The CDR3 region has the DNA TGTGCCAGCAGTGACTTTCTAGCGGTCACAGATACGCAGTATTTT.

The V gene is TRBV6-6, the J gene TRBJ2-3, with unresolved D. Trimming stripped 7 bases from V and 0 bases from J, with 11 bases between. CDR3 length: 14 residues. The germline gives CDR1 MNHNY, CDR2 SVGAGI (reference sequence). CDR3 in DNA: TGTGCCAGCACTGGGCCGATGAGCACAGATACGCAGTATTTT. Its protein product is CASTGPMSTDTQYF.

This chain connects TRBV7-2 to TRBJ1-4; TRBD1 agrees at 7 bases. The germline CDR1 and CDR2 sequences are SGHTA and FQGNSA. Unmatched junction bases numbered 5, after V lost 4 bases and J lost 0 bases. CDR3 length: 16 amino acids. CDR3: CASSSTGAATNEKLFF. CDR3 DNA: TGTGCCAGCAGCTCCACAGGGGCGGCAACTAATGAAAAACTGTTTTTT.

This clone was counted once. The chain employs TRBV4-3 and TRBJ1-2; TRBD1 agrees at 10 bases. This CDR3 is built from 13 residues. Trimming at V came to 4 bases and at J to 8 bases, leaving 4 bases not matched to a gene. Germline assignment: CDR1 LGHNA and CDR2 YSLEER. CDR3 sequence reads: CASSRDRGVGYTF. The CDR3 bases are TGCGCCAGCAGCCGGGACAGGGGAGTGGGCTACACCTTC.

The genes are TRBV6-2 or TRBV6-3 and TRBJ2-1; D is possibly TRBD2 (6 bases). The germline V gene has CDR1 MNHEY and CDR2 SVGEGT. This CDR3 comprises 15 residues. Between the trimmed V and J ends, which lost 2 bases and 2 bases, there was a span of 10 bases. As DNA, the CDR3 is TGTGCCAGCAGTTACAACGGGAGCCCCTACAATGAGCAGTTCTTC. It codes for CASSYNGSPYNEQFF.

The gene calls are TRBV11-3 and TRBJ2-1, with D perhaps TRBD2 (5 bases). V gave up 4 bases and J gave up 3 bases, with 16 bases separating them. CDR1 is SGHNT and CDR2 is YENEEA in the germline V gene. The CDR3 has 16 amino acids. The CDR3 reads CASSWQETIHYNEQFF. The CDR3 bases are TGTGCCAGCAGCTGGCAGGAGACTATACACTACAATGAGCAGTTCTTC. Complete variable domain (other parts from reference TRBV11-3 and TRBJ2-1): EAGVVQSPRYKIIEKKQPVAFWCNPISGHNTLYWYLQNLGQGPELLIRYENEEAVDDSQLPKDRFSAERLKGVDSTLKIQPAELGDSAVYLCASSWQETIHYNEQFFGPGTRLTVL.

The chain uses TRBV7-2 and TRBJ2-2, with D possibly TRBD1 on 6 matching bases. The CDR3 length is 14 residues. Per the germline V gene, CDR1 is SGHTA and CDR2 is FQGNSA. V lost 5 bases and J lost 4, with 11 bases in between. Here the CDR3 reads CASSANRVTGELFF. The DNA for the CDR3 is TGTGCCAGCAGCGCGAACAGGGTCACCGGGGAGCTGTTTTTT.

This chain uses TRBV7-9 with TRBJ1-3; 8 nucleotides line up with TRBD1. In germline, CDR1 is SEHNR, CDR2 FQNEAQ (reference sequence). The V segment lost 4 bases and the J segment 1 base; nucleotides outside the gene matches: 9. The length of the CDR3 is 17 residues. CDR3 DNA: TGTGCCAGCAGCTCGACAGGGGAGGGGAGGTCTGGAAACACCATATATTTT. It specifies CASSSTGEGRSGNTIYF. The full variable domain, completed using reference TRBV7-9 and TRBJ1-3, is DTGVSQNPRHKITKRGQNVTFRCDPISEHNRLYWYRQTLGQGPEFLTYFQNEAQLEKSRLLSDRFSAERPKGSFSTLEIQRTEQGDSAMYLCASSSTGEGRSGNTIYFGEGSWLTVV.

This chain joins TRBV4-1 and TRBJ1-1, with 8 bases identical to TRBD1. CDR3 size: 15 residues. Germline CDR1 reads MGHRA; CDR2 reads YSYEKL. V lost 1 base, J lost 5 bases, and 6 bases stayed unmatched. CDR3: CASSQAEQGGTEAFF. The CDR3 DNA is TGCGCCAGCAGCCAAGCGGAACAGGGGGGTACTGAAGCTTTCTTT.

The J gene is TRBJ1-2, the V gene TRBV7-2; D ambiguous. The CDR3 length is 14 residues. Germline V gene data show CDR1 as SGHTA and CDR2 as FQGNSA. V gave up 2 bases and J gave up 8 bases, with 15 bases separating them. The CDR3 is CASSLLLPPGGYTF. CDR3 coding DNA: TGTGCCAGCAGCTTATTGTTACCCCCGGGAGGCTACACCTTC.

This chain joins TRBV5-1 and TRBJ1-5; 7 bases agree with TRBD1. The CDR3 runs to 15 residues. J gave up 2 bases and V 0 bases, and 2 bases lay outside the gene matches. Germline V gives CDR1 SGHRS, CDR2 YFSETQ. The DNA for the CDR3 is TGCGCCAGCAGCTTGGAAACAGGGGGCAATCAGCCCCAGCATTTT. Its translation is CASSLETGGNQPQHF.

J is TRBJ1-2 and V is TRBV7-9; D possibly corresponds to TRBD1 (5 bases). The V gene's germline CDR1 is SEHNR and CDR2 FQNEAQ (reference sequence). Trimming cost V 6 bases and J 7 bases, with 24 bases left between them. The CDR3 totals 16 residues. The DNA of the CDR3 is TGTGCCAGCAGTTCCCCCATCTCCGGGGGACCTCCTGGCTACACCTTC. Protein sequence: CASSSPISGGPPGYTF. The whole variable domain, remainder taken from reference TRBV7-9 and TRBJ1-2, is DTGVSQNPRHKITKRGQNVTFRCDPISEHNRLYWYRQTLGQGPEFLTYFQNEAQLEKSRLLSDRFSAERPKGSFSTLEIQRTEQGDSAMYLCASSSPISGGPPGYTFGSGTRLTVV.

The chain combines TRBV6-5 with TRBJ2-3; possibly TRBD2 for D (6 bases). Germline CDR1 MNHEY, CDR2 SVGAGI. This CDR3 contains 13 residues. The ends were cut back, 6 bases at V and 2 bases at J, with 9 bases in the middle. CDR3 sequence (DNA): TGTGCCAGCAGAAGGGACTTCACAGATACGCAGTATTTT. Translation gives CASRRDFTDTQYF.

The rearrangement links TRBV9 to TRBJ2-3, with TRBD2 matching 9 bases. CDR1 and CDR2 (germline): SGDLS, YYNGEE. The trim removed 2 bases at V and 1 base at J, leaving 8 bases unmatched. The CDR3 is 17 residues long. The CDR3 is CASSVSLAGAGTDTQYF. The CDR3 bases are TGTGCCAGCAGCGTCTCATTAGCGGGAGCGGGCACAGATACGCAGTATTTT. Based on the CDR3 plus reference TRBV9 and TRBJ2-3, the full variable domain is DSGVTQTPKHLITATGQRVTLRCSPRSGDLSVYWYQQSLDQGLQFLIQYYNGEERAKGNILERFSAQQFPDLHSELNLSSLELGDSALYFCASSVSLAGAGTDTQYFGPGTRLTVL.

V usage is TRBV9 and J usage is TRBJ2-1, with 13 bases aligning to TRBD2. Trimming took 2 bases from V and 2 from J; bases not matched to a gene: 4. The CDR3 sequence is 17 residues long. Per the germline V gene, CDR1 is SGDLS and CDR2 is YYNGEE. The CDR3 nucleotides read TGTGCCAGCAGCGTGGGACTAGCGGGACCGACCTACAATGAGCAGTTCTTC. Its translation: CASSVGLAGPTYNEQFF. Complete variable domain (other parts from reference TRBV9 and TRBJ2-1): DSGVTQTPKHLITATGQRVTLRCSPRSGDLSVYWYQQSLDQGLQFLIQYYNGEERAKGNILERFSAQQFPDLHSELNLSSLELGDSALYFCASSVGLAGPTYNEQFFGPGTRLTVL.

This clone was counted a few times. This chain joins TRBV9 and TRBJ2-2, with D uncertain. Between the trimmed V and J ends, which lost 0 bases and 1 base, there was a span of 10 bases. In germline, CDR1 is SGDLS, CDR2 YYNGEE. The CDR3 extends over 16 amino acids. Here the CDR3 reads CASSVVAGLNTGELFF. In DNA form, the CDR3 reads TGTGCCAGCAGCGTAGTCGCAGGATTGAACACCGGGGAGCTGTTTTTT.

In DNA, the CDR3 is TGTGCCAGCAGCCGTGGCTATAGCGGGAGGGCGGGAGATACGCAGTATTTT. It specifies CASSRGYSGRAGDTQYF. The chain has TRBV5-4 and TRBJ2-3; TRBD2 matches 11 bases. V lost 4 bases, J lost 5 bases, and 12 bases stayed unmatched. Germline lookup yields CDR1 SGHNT and CDR2 YYREEE (reference sequence). The CDR3 contains 17 residues.